This TCR beta chain was captured in a study of OX40 agonist ivuxolimab in advanced cancers. Notes on this clone: Its cognate antigen is unknown.

The data were produced by immunoSEQ multiplex PCR, yet TCRdb's version contains in-frame clones alone and is incomplete. In the table there are about 60,000 clones, around nine tenths of which are singletons. Study observations and caveats: Researchers did not establish what antigens the expanded peripheral T cells target. Relative to CD4+ cells, CD8+ T cells on average had more expanded clones.

The source of this sequence is an adult with an advanced solid tumor such as melanoma, head and neck, liver or kidney cancer. The sequencing here drew on CD4+ or CD8+ T cells sorted from blood, taken in a trial of the OX40 agonist ivuxolimab.

Here the CDR3 reads CASSEGRPSVSPLHF. In DNA, the CDR3 is TGTGCCAGCAGTGAGGGCAGGCCGTCGGTGTCACCCCTCCACTTT. V gene TRBV2 combines with J gene TRBJ1-6; D is ambiguous. CDR1 is SNHLY, CDR2 FYNNEI, per germline. The CDR3 loop spans 15 amino acids. The V end was cut by 3 bases, the J end by 10 bases, with 16 bases between.